These T cell receptor beta chains were read from a single sample in a study of human CD8 memory T cell subsets. A single record per CDR3 protein comes from TCRdb applying MiXCR to the 5' RACE reads. In the table there are about 7,900 distinct CDR3 sequences, about 3.9% of which are singletons. The sequencing sample was made of CD8+ T cells from PBMCs. The receptors come from a human donor in good health. The CDR3 runs from the conserved cysteine through the conserved F or W. D genes are given only for firm matches. Size is omitted from some rows. Given values are once, few, many or a class for expanded clones.

V	D	J	size	DNA	CDR3
TRBV7-8	NA	TRBJ2-7	few	TGTGCCAGCAGCCCCGAGGACTACGAGCAGTACTTC	CASSPEDYEQYF
TRBV24-1	NA	TRBJ2-6	large	TGTGCCACCAGTGTCGGGTCTGGGGCCAACGTCCTGACTTTC	CATSVGSGANVLTF
TRBV4-3	NA	TRBJ1-3	medium-sized	TGCGCCAGCAGCCAAGACTCACAGCTCTCTGGAAACACCATATATTTT	CASSQDSQLSGNTIYF
TRBV7-8	NA	TRBJ1-6	many	TGTGCCAGCAGCTTAAGGCCGACAGGCTCCTATAATTCACCCCTCCACTTT	CASSLRPTGSYNSPLHF
TRBV7-2	NA	TRBJ2-7	NA	TGTGCCAGCAGCTTAGCGGCCCCGGGACCACAACTCTCCTACGAGCAGTACTTC	CASSLAAPGPQLSYEQYF
TRBV6-5	NA	TRBJ2-2	many	TGTGCCAGCAGCCACCGCCCCGGGGAGCTGTTTTTT	CASSHRPGELFF
TRBV5-6	TRBD1	TRBJ1-6	few	TGTGCCAGCAGCGCATCCGTGCCATCCGGGACAGGGTCACCCTCCTATAATTCACCCCTCCACTTT	CASSASVPSGTGSPSYNSPLHF
TRBV9	NA	TRBJ2-7	many	TGTGCCAGCAGCGTAGATCAGTTCTACGAGCAGTACTTC	CASSVDQFYEQYF
TRBV7-9	NA	TRBJ1-1	many	TGTGCCAGCAGCTTAAGGGGGAGTGGCACTGAAGCTTTCTTT	CASSLRGSGTEAFF
TRBV28	TRBD2	TRBJ2-1	many	TGTGCCAGCAGTCCTATTCTCGGGACTAGCCTCCATGAGCAGTTCTTC	CASSPILGTSLHEQFF
TRBV10-3	TRBD2	TRBJ2-7	few	TGTGCCATCACCTCCGGGACTAGCGGGAGATTCGAGCAGTACTTC	CAITSGTSGRFEQYF
TRBV7-9	NA	TRBJ2-5	medium-sized	TGTGCCAGCAGCTTAGATTCGCAAGAGACCCAGTACTTC	CASSLDSQETQYF
TRBV6-5	NA	TRBJ1-1	many	TGTGCCAGCAGTTACAGGGGCGCTGAAGCTTTCTTT	CASSYRGAEAFF
TRBV6-1	NA	TRBJ2-1	medium-sized	TGTGCCGGGAATAGCGGACCTGACTACAATGAGCAGTTCTTC	CAGNSGPDYNEQFF
TRBV6-2/TRBV6-3	NA	TRBJ2-3	many	TGTGCCAGCAGTTCGTTGAGCCTCAGCCAGTATTTT	CASSSLSLSQYF
TRBV5-6	NA	TRBJ2-3	few	TGTGCCAGCAGCTTGACTGTGGGACTCAGCACAGATACGCAGTATTTT	CASSLTVGLSTDTQYF
TRBV20-1	NA	TRBJ2-2	many	TGCAGTGCTAGAGATATCTCAATTCGCGGCGGGGACACCGGGGAGCTGTTTTTT	CSARDISIRGGDTGELFF
TRBV5-5	TRBD1	TRBJ1-5	many	TGTGCCAGCAGCATCGGATCAGGGGGCGGTCAGCCCCAGCATTTT	CASSIGSGGGQPQHF
TRBV6-1	TRBD1	TRBJ2-1	many	TGTGCCAGCAGTGCGACAGGGGAATCGCATGAGCAGTTCTTC	CASSATGESHEQFF
TRBV7-9	NA	TRBJ2-1	many	TGTGCCAGCAGCTTAGTCGGAGGGGGGAATGAGCAGTTCTTC	CASSLVGGGNEQFF
TRBV12-3/TRBV12-4	NA	TRBJ2-1	medium-sized	TGTGCCAGCAGCCCGGACTCCCCGCGTGGGCAGTTCTTC	CASSPDSPRGQFF
TRBV5-6	TRBD1	TRBJ2-5	few	TGTGCCAGCAGCACCCTCGGACAGGACCAAGAGACCCAGTACTTC	CASSTLGQDQETQYF
TRBV6-1	NA	TRBJ1-3	medium-sized	TGTGCCAGCAGTGGACAGGTCGAAGGAAACACCATATATTTT	CASSGQVEGNTIYF
TRBV5-1	NA	TRBJ1-1	NA	TGCGCCAGCAGCTTGGGACCCGAGAGAAACACTGAAGCTTTCTTT	CASSLGPERNTEAFF
TRBV7-9	TRBD2	TRBJ2-1	medium-sized	TGTGCCAGCAGCTTAGCGACTAGCGGGTACAATGAGCAGTTCTTC	CASSLATSGYNEQFF
TRBV6-6	NA	TRBJ1-1	many	TGTGCCAGCAGTTACACCTTCAGGGGATCGATGAACACTGAAGCTTTCTTT	CASSYTFRGSMNTEAFF
TRBV7-8	TRBD1	TRBJ2-7	many	TGTGCCAGCAGCCTAGGAGGGGACAGGTACGAGCAGTACTTC	CASSLGGDRYEQYF
TRBV30	TRBD1	TRBJ2-1	many	TGTGCCTGGAGTGTACGACAGGGAGTAGTGGATGAGCAGTTCTTC	CAWSVRQGVVDEQFF
TRBV5-1	NA	TRBJ2-3	many	TGCGCCAGCAGCTCAGGGACGGGACGCCCGCGGGATACGCAGTATTTT	CASSSGTGRPRDTQYF
TRBV15	TRBD2	TRBJ2-2	many	TGTGCCACCAGCAGCGGACTAGCGGGGGTTTACACCGGGGAGCTGTTTTTT	CATSSGLAGVYTGELFF
TRBV28	NA	TRBJ1-6	medium-sized	TGTGCCAGCAGCTCACCCACGACAGGACCCGATTACAGCTCCTATAATTCACCCCTCCACTTT	CASSSPTTGPDYSSYNSPLHF